The sequence of this T cell receptor (beta chain) was determined in a study of blood T cell repertoires in COVID-19. At the level of the study: Italy, Spain and the United States were the sources of the convalescent and acute COVID-19 samples. Sources were T cells, B-cell-depleted T cells, or PBMCs; the material itself was cDNA or gDNA.

Per the original methods: Scientists estimated how many nucleated cells there were by amplifying reference gene primers. TCRdb's copy holds only in-frame clones and misses some; the assay was immunoSEQ multiplex PCR. From that table come the V and J calls and clone size; the DNA was used to work out D and trimming. The data show under 250,000 clones, with approximately 83% seen just once and approximately 9.1% held by the top ten. The CDR3 is 14 amino acids. J lost 6 bases, V lost 8 bases, and 5 bases had no gene match. CDR1 is KGHDR, CDR2 SFDVKD, per germline. The clonotype comes from an elderly man with acute or convalescent COVID-19. This rearrangement joins TRBV24-1 to TRBJ2-2; 10 bases line up with TRBD1. The source material was peripheral blood. Here the CDR3 reads CATTWTGGAGELFF. CDR3 bases: TGTGCCACCACTTGGACAGGGGGGGCCGGGGAGCTGTTTTTT.